Detailed here is one T cell receptor (beta chain). The assay was immunoSEQ multiplex PCR, and TCRdb's table has in-frame clones only and misses some. Of hundreds of thousands of clones detected, 80% to 95% appear once; the ten largest clones hold around 6.4%. The sample is drawn from a study of control samples from healthy donors and cancer patients. The receptor comes from a man in his forties with head and neck cancer. Sequenced input: PBMCs.

In nucleotides, the CDR3 is TGTGCCAGCAGTCAGGGACAGGGGCCGTCCGGGGAGCTGTTTTTT. The encoded protein is CASSQGQGPSGELFF. V and J are TRBV6-6 and TRBJ2-2; 10 bases are shared with TRBD1. CDR3 length: 15 residues. Trimming took 5 bases from V and 6 from J; bases not matched to a gene: 6. Germline V gives CDR1 MNHNY, CDR2 SVGAGI (reference sequence).